The rows below give T cell receptor beta chains drawn from one sample of a study of blood T cell repertoires in COVID-19. Here immunoSEQ multiplex PCR was the method, and the copy in TCRdb shows in-frame clones only, minus some. The sample has 50,000 to 75,000 clones, roughly three quarters seen once. Material: peripheral blood. The receptors here all came from a man aged 55 to 70 with COVID-19, enrolled during active disease. The CDR3 runs from the conserved cysteine through the conserved F or W. D genes are given only for firm matches. The size entry is marked missing in some rows and otherwise reads once, few, many or a size class.

V gene: TRBV5-1; D gene: .; clone size: .; J gene: TRBJ1-6; CDR3 protein: CASSWGTTDSPLHF; CDR3 DNA: TGCGCCAGCAGCTGGGGGACAACCGATTCACCCCTCCACTTT
V gene: TRBV7-9; D gene: .; clone size: few; J gene: TRBJ1-5; CDR3 protein: CASSLEGYSNQPQHF; CDR3 DNA: TGTGCCAGCAGCTTGGAGGGATATAGCAATCAGCCCCAGCATTTT
V gene: TRBV30; D gene: .; clone size: few; J gene: TRBJ2-3; CDR3 protein: CAWSVAQGTDTQYF; CDR3 DNA: TGTGCCTGGAGTGTAGCCCAGGGAACAGATACGCAGTATTTT
V gene: TRBV28; D gene: TRBD1; clone size: .; J gene: TRBJ1-2; CDR3 protein: CASSLWDRPEGYTF; CDR3 DNA: TGTGCCAGCAGTTTGTGGGACAGGCCAGAAGGCTACACCTTC
V gene: TRBV6-5; D gene: .; clone size: .; J gene: TRBJ2-5; CDR3 protein: CASSPPVGGQETQYF; CDR3 DNA: TGTGCCAGCAGCCCCCCGGTAGGAGGGCAAGAGACCCAGTACTTC
V gene: TRBV19; D gene: .; clone size: .; J gene: TRBJ2-2; CDR3 protein: CASSRQLNTGELFF; CDR3 DNA: TGTGCCAGTAGCAGGCAATTAAACACCGGGGAGCTGTTTTTT
V gene: TRBV24-1; D gene: TRBD1; clone size: .; J gene: TRBJ2-5; CDR3 protein: CATMDRGLETQYF; CDR3 DNA: TGTGCCACCATGGACAGGGGGCTAGAGACCCAGTACTTC
V gene: TRBV5-4; D gene: .; clone size: once; J gene: TRBJ1-1; CDR3 protein: CASSLGLENTEAFF; CDR3 DNA: TGTGCCAGCAGCTTGGGACTTGAGAACACTGAAGCTTTCTTT
V gene: TRBV5-1; D gene: .; clone size: few; J gene: TRBJ1-1; CDR3 protein: CASSWERDTEAFF; CDR3 DNA: TGCGCCAGCAGCTGGGAGAGGGACACTGAAGCTTTCTTT
V gene: TRBV5-1; D gene: TRBD2; clone size: .; J gene: TRBJ2-2; CDR3 protein: CASSLSGGRNTGELFF; CDR3 DNA: TGCGCCAGCAGCTTAAGCGGGGGGAGGAACACCGGGGAGCTGTTTTTT
V gene: TRBV5-5; D gene: .; clone size: .; J gene: TRBJ2-5; CDR3 protein: CASSFAETQYF; CDR3 DNA: TGTGCCAGCAGCTTTGCGGAGACCCAGTACTTC
V gene: TRBV9; D gene: TRBD1; clone size: .; J gene: TRBJ2-5; CDR3 protein: CASSSRQGQETQYF; CDR3 DNA: TGTGCCAGCAGCTCGAGACAGGGTCAAGAGACCCAGTACTTC
V gene: TRBV10-3; D gene: .; clone size: .; J gene: TRBJ1-2; CDR3 protein: CAIRGLHGYTF; CDR3 DNA: TGTGCCATCAGGGGACTCCATGGCTACACCTTC
V gene: TRBV11-2; D gene: .; clone size: .; J gene: TRBJ2-4; CDR3 protein: CASSPQSWLAKNIQYF; CDR3 DNA: TGTGCCAGCAGTCCCCAGTCGTGGCTAGCCAAAAACATTCAGTACTTC
V gene: TRBV30; D gene: TRBD1; clone size: .; J gene: TRBJ1-5; CDR3 protein: CAWNPQGADQPQHF; CDR3 DNA: TGTGCCTGGAATCCCCAGGGGGCCGATCAGCCCCAGCATTTT
V gene: TRBV5-6; D gene: .; clone size: .; J gene: TRBJ2-1; CDR3 protein: CASSLTGLSSYNEQFF; CDR3 DNA: TGTGCCAGCAGCTTGACAGGGTTGAGCTCCTACAATGAGCAGTTCTTC
V gene: TRBV5-1; D gene: TRBD1; clone size: .; J gene: TRBJ2-2; CDR3 protein: CASPSVLPQGRGELFF; CDR3 DNA: TGCGCCAGCCCAAGCGTACTGCCACAGGGGCGAGGGGAGCTGTTTTTT
V gene: TRBV2; D gene: TRBD2; clone size: once; J gene: TRBJ2-1; CDR3 protein: CASSESSGSYNEQFF; CDR3 DNA: TGTGCCAGCAGTGAATCCAGCGGGAGCTACAATGAGCAGTTCTTC
V gene: TRBV3-1/TRBV3-2; D gene: .; clone size: .; J gene: TRBJ1-1; CDR3 protein: CASSPQTRGTEAFF; CDR3 DNA: TGTGCCAGCAGCCCCCAGACACGGGGCACTGAAGCTTTCTTT
V gene: TRBV12-3/TRBV12-4; D gene: .; clone size: once; J gene: TRBJ1-5; CDR3 protein: CASRESGNQPQHF; CDR3 DNA: TGTGCCAGCAGGGAAAGCGGCAATCAGCCCCAGCATTTT
V gene: TRBV7-9; D gene: .; clone size: .; J gene: TRBJ1-2; CDR3 protein: CASSSHRVTNYGYTF; CDR3 DNA: TGTGCCAGCAGCTCCCACAGGGTAACTAACTATGGCTACACCTTC
V gene: TRBV30; D gene: .; clone size: .; J gene: TRBJ1-6; CDR3 protein: CAWSPTQETDLYNSPLHF; CDR3 DNA: TGTGCCTGGAGTCCAACGCAAGAGACAGACCTCTATAATTCACCCCTCCACTTT
V gene: TRBV4-1; D gene: TRBD2; clone size: .; J gene: TRBJ2-2; CDR3 protein: CASRNLAGTGELFF; CDR3 DNA: TGCGCCAGCAGAAACCTAGCGGGAACCGGGGAGCTGTTTTTT
V gene: TRBV5-1; D gene: .; clone size: .; J gene: TRBJ1-4; CDR3 protein: CASSPGAGGNEKLFF; CDR3 DNA: TGCGCCAGCAGCCCCGGGGCGGGGGGTAATGAAAAACTGTTTTTT
V gene: TRBV29-1; D gene: .; clone size: .; J gene: TRBJ2-5; CDR3 protein: CSVRQLNQETQYF; CDR3 DNA: TGCAGCGTCAGGCAGTTAAACCAAGAGACCCAGTACTTC
V gene: TRBV6-5; D gene: .; clone size: .; J gene: TRBJ1-2; CDR3 protein: CASSYSRTYGYTF; CDR3 DNA: TGTGCCAGCAGTTACTCGAGAACGTATGGCTACACCTTC
V gene: TRBV2; D gene: .; clone size: .; J gene: TRBJ2-2; CDR3 protein: CASSDLGLNTGELFF; CDR3 DNA: TGTGCCAGCAGTGATCTCGGTTTAAACACCGGGGAGCTGTTTTTT
V gene: TRBV24-1; D gene: TRBD2; clone size: few; J gene: TRBJ2-2; CDR3 protein: CATSLAGAGGELFF; CDR3 DNA: TGTGCCACCTCCCTAGCGGGGGCGGGCGGGGAGCTGTTTTTT
V gene: TRBV6-5; D gene: TRBD1; clone size: .; J gene: TRBJ2-5; CDR3 protein: CASSPGGTETQYF; CDR3 DNA: TGTGCCAGCAGTCCAGGGGGCACGGAGACCCAGTACTTC
V gene: TRBV7-9; D gene: .; clone size: .; J gene: TRBJ2-3; CDR3 protein: CASSPPGGGTDTQYF; CDR3 DNA: TGTGCCAGCAGCCCCCCAGGTGGGGGGACAGATACGCAGTATTTT
V gene: TRBV4-1; D gene: .; clone size: .; J gene: TRBJ1-2; CDR3 protein: CASSQRSYGYTF; CDR3 DNA: TGCGCCAGCAGCCAAAGGAGCTATGGCTACACCTTC
V gene: TRBV5-1; D gene: TRBD2; clone size: .; J gene: TRBJ2-5; CDR3 protein: CASSLTGGETQYF; CDR3 DNA: TGCGCCAGCAGCTTGACGGGGGGAGAGACCCAGTACTTC
V gene: TRBV29-1; D gene: .; clone size: .; J gene: TRBJ2-7; CDR3 protein: CSVEVQASYEQYF; CDR3 DNA: TGCAGCGTTGAAGTGCAGGCCTCCTACGAGCAGTACTTC